The subject of this entry is one T cell receptor beta chain. Its cognate antigen is unknown. These data come from a study of OX40 agonist ivuxolimab in advanced cancers. Overall study: The diagnoses of dose-escalation patients were hepatocellular carcinoma, melanoma, renal cell or head and neck cancer. Three patients, one with hepatocellular carcinoma and two with cutaneous melanoma, responded partially.

V was pared by 2 bases and J by 8 bases, with 2 bases between. This CDR3 region has 10 residues. Germline CDR1 and CDR2: SGHTS and YDEGEE. Study findings and constraints: Expanded peripheral T-cell antigen specificity went undetermined.

Here immunoSEQ multiplex PCR was the method, and the copy in TCRdb shows in-frame clones only, minus some. Among 70,000 to 90,000 clones, 80% to 90% were seen once, and the ten largest hold about 10%. This sequence was found in an adult with an advanced solid tumor such as melanoma, head and neck, liver or kidney cancer. The sample was CD4+ or CD8+ T cells sorted from blood, taken in a trial of the OX40 agonist ivuxolimab. This sequence joins TRBV5-8 and TRBJ1-3; the D is unclear. The CDR3 region is CASSLHTIYF. In nucleotides, the CDR3 is TGTGCCAGCAGCTTACACACCATATATTTT.